This TCR beta chain was recorded in a study of OX40 agonist ivuxolimab in advanced cancers. For the wider study: Ivuxolimab, which targeted the costimulatory receptor OX40 (CD134), was an agonistic, fully human IgG2 monoclonal antibody. Intravenous ivuxolimab was administered to patients every 2 weeks at six dose levels: 0.01, 0.1, 0.3, 1.5, 3 and 10 mg/kg. Of the roughly 50 dose-escalation patients, hepatocellular carcinoma was present in around 19, melanoma in approximately 15, renal cell carcinoma in 9 and head and neck cancer in 9. A male proportion of around 81% and a mean age of approximately 61 years, ranging from about 20 to 79, were recorded for the dose-escalation cohort. Prior anti-PD-1, anti-PD-L1 or anti-CTLA-4 therapy was permitted, and checkpoint inhibitors had been received by approximately 39% of dose-escalation patients. Partial responses were achieved by three dose-escalation patients, of whom one had hepatocellular carcinoma and two had cutaneous melanoma. The purpose of peripheral TCRbeta sequencing was to test whether ivuxolimab changed TCR sequence diversity and led to clonal T-cell expansion. The paper covers the monotherapy dose-escalation part of the phase I ivuxolimab trial, which included N ≈ 52 patients. The paper as a whole reports these results and caveats: At doses of 0.1 to 3.0 mg/kg, clonal expansion of both CD4+ and CD8+ T cells in blood was seen between baseline and week 6. In partial responders in the 0.1-3.0 mg/kg groups, normalized peripheral clonal expansion was found to be among the lowest, especially among CD8+ T cells. After ivuxolimab, more expanded clones were found on average in CD8+ T cells than in CD4+ T cells. Which antigens the clonally expanded peripheral T cells were specific for was not determined. Low levels of normalized T-cell clonal expansion were also seen in some nonresponding patients.

Genomic DNA was isolated from the sorted cells so that the TCRbeta CDR3 region could be sequenced. The immunoSEQ Assay was used for sequencing of TCRbeta CDR3 regions. Entries here come from immuneACCESS through TCRdb and include only in-frame sequences with V and J called. Some clones fail to appear in such tables; in the studies checked, an unresolved V gene covers under half of the shortfall, and the cause of the remainder is unknown. This sample is represented by around 25,000 clones; about 88% of them were singletons. The leading ten clones occupy about 31% of the sample. According to the germline V gene, CDR1 reads SNHLY and CDR2 reads FYNNEI. The V end gives up 9 bases and the J end 8 bases, leaving 17 bases in the junction not matched to a gene. The CDR3, cysteine through phenylalanine, is 16 amino acids long. Of all the DNA, just the CDR3 is kept, 48 bases in frame from base 1. Patients with autoimmune disease history or receiving systemic immunosuppression were excluded from the trial. In every dose cohort, peripheral blood was drawn for TCR sequencing at baseline, cycle 4 day 1, and cycle 7 day 1. Samples were obtained from an open-label, multicenter, first-in-human phase I dose-escalation trial of ivuxolimab. Adults with locally advanced or metastatic head and neck squamous cell, hepatocellular, melanoma or renal cell carcinoma were enrolled in the trial. Before TCR sequencing, CD4+ T cells and CD8+ T cells were sorted from peripheral blood as separate populations.

Notes on this clone: The antigen it recognizes is unknown. No base-level quality is on record; no much larger clone is a single base apart.

The chain is assembled from TRBV2 and TRBJ1-2; 11 middle bases align to TRBD1. The receptor comes from an adult with an advanced solid tumor such as melanoma, head and neck, liver or kidney cancer. This specimen was CD4+ or CD8+ T cells sorted from blood, taken in a trial of the OX40 agonist ivuxolimab. The DNA sequence reads TGTGCCAGGGCGCCGCGGACAGGGGGCGCTTTTGGAGGCTACACCTTC. The translation is CARAPRTGGAFGGYTF.